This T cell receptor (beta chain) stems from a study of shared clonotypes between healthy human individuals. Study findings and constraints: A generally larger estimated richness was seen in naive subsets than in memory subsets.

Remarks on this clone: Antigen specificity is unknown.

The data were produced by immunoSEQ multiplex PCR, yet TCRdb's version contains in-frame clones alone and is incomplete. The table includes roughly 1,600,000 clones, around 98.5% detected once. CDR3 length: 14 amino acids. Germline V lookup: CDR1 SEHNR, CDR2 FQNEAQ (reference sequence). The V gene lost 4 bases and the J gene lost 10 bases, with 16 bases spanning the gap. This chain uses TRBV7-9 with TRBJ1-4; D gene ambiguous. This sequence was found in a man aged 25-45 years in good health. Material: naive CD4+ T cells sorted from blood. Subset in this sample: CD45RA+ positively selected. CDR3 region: CASSSIDWGGKLFF. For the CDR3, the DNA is TGTGCCAGCAGCTCGATCGACTGGGGAGGAAAACTGTTTTTT.